A single sample gave rise to the 12 T cell receptor beta chains below, sequenced in a study of blood T cells in healthy people across ages. The authors ran a second PCR of about 6 to 11 cycles using a sample-barcoded 5' primer and a J-beta primer mix. One entry per CDR3 protein results from TCRdb running MiXCR on the 5' RACE reads. Among about 640,000 distinct CDR3 sequences listed, about 28% were seen once. Sequences were obtained from blood. The receptors originated from a woman of 80 years or more in good health.

The chain joins TRBV12-3 or TRBV12-4 to TRBJ2-5; D may be TRBD2 (7 bases). The CDR3 has 15 amino acids. V lost 2 bases, J lost 5 bases, and 15 bases lay in between. The CDR3 loop reads CASSLSGGGGETQYF. The CDR3 DNA reads as TGTGCCAGCAGTTTAAGCGGCGGGGGCGGGGAGACCCAGTACTTC.

This clonotype showed up many times. The genes are TRBV15 and TRBJ2-3; unclear D gene. The V gene lost 4 bases and the J gene lost 5 bases, with 7 bases spanning the gap. In germline, CDR1 is LNHNV, CDR2 YYDKDF (reference sequence). This CDR3 is 12 amino acids long. CDR3 coding DNA: TGTGCCACCAGCAACCGGATAGATACGCAGTATTTT. This encodes CATSNRIDTQYF.

V is TRBV10-3 and J is TRBJ2-2; TRBD1 matches at 11 bases. Germline CDR1 reads ENHRY; CDR2 reads SYGVKD. The CDR3 is made up of 19 amino acids. V dropped 4 bases and J dropped 1; count of bases not matched to a gene: 11. This CDR3 reads CAISGRDRGTLLNTGELFF. The CDR3 DNA reads as TGTGCCATCAGTGGCCGGGACAGGGGGACTCTCTTGAACACCGGGGAGCTGTTTTTT.

This clonotype appeared a few times. Possible read error: a much larger clone is one base away. This chain links TRBV7-2 with TRBJ2-1, with 10 bases aligning to TRBD1. The CDR3 loop spans 14 amino acids. Germline V gene data show CDR1 as SGHTA and CDR2 as FQGNSA. The V segment lost 7 bases and the J segment 7 bases; nucleotides outside the gene matches: 7. CDR3 residues: CASIPDRGCNEQFF. The CDR3 nucleotides read TGTGCCAGCATCCCGGACAGGGGGTGTAATGAGCAGTTCTTC.

This clonotype has ten or more counts. The V and J genes are TRBV5-5 and TRBJ2-1; the D gene is possibly TRBD1 (5 bases). Trimming removed 3 bases at V and 9 bases at J, with 10 bases between. CDR3 length: 12 residues. Germline values: CDR1 SGHKS, CDR2 YYEKEE (reference sequence). DNA for the CDR3: TGTGCCAGCAGCTCAGGGCTGGGTGAGCAGTTCTTC. Amino acid sequence: CASSSGLGEQFF.

The chain couples TRBV12-3 or TRBV12-4 to TRBJ1-1; 9 bases line up with TRBD1. V lost 5 bases, J lost 1 base, and 5 bases stayed unmatched. The CDR3 spans 15 residues. CDR3 nucleotide sequence: TGTGCCAGCAGTCCCGGGACAGGGACGAACACTGAAGCTTTCTTT. It translates to CASSPGTGTNTEAFF.

This chain links TRBV27 with TRBJ1-2; D perhaps matches TRBD1 (5 bases). V was trimmed by 3 bases and J by 6 bases, leaving 11 bases between them. CDR1 MNHEY and CDR2 SMNVEV come from the germline V gene (reference sequence). This CDR3 has 13 residues. CDR3 amino acids: CASSLSTGDGYTF. CDR3 nucleotide sequence: TGTGCCAGCAGTTTGAGTACGGGGGATGGCTACACCTTC.

This clonotype was counted a single time. A much larger clone lies one base from this, so it may be a read error. The chain couples TRBV6-6 to TRBJ2-1; maybe TRBD2 (5 bases). V was shortened by 0 bases and J by 13 bases, with 16 bases between the two germline ends. The V gene's germline CDR1 is MNHNY and CDR2 SVGAGI (reference sequence). CDR3 size: 14 residues. The CDR3 here is CASSYSGVGETQFF. The CDR3 coding sequence is TGTGCCAGCAGTTACTCGGGCGTCGGGGAGACCCAGTTCTTC.

The genes are TRBV6-5 and TRBJ1-1; TRBD1 agrees at 8 bases. Germline values: CDR1 MNHEY, CDR2 SVGAGI. Germline trimming cut 6 bases from V and 7 bases from J; bases unmatched to any gene: 10. The CDR3 contains 14 residues. CDR3 residues: CASSHGTTGVEAFF. The DNA for the CDR3 is TGTGCCAGCAGCCACGGGACGACAGGGGTTGAAGCTTTCTTT.

In its sample, this clonotype was seen many times. A read error may be the cause here, since a much bigger clone is one base away. This sequence joins TRBV20-1 and TRBJ1-6, with D tentatively TRBD1 (5 bases). The CDR3 totals 14 residues. Germline-derived CDR1 and CDR2 are DFQATT and SNEGSKA (reference sequence). The DNA for the CDR3 is TGCAGTGCTAGAGCCCGACAGTATAATTCACCCCCCCACTTT. It codes for CSARARQYNSPPHF.

V usage is TRBV4-3 and J usage is TRBJ1-2; D is undetermined. The length of the CDR3 is 15 residues. Trimming shortened V by 0 bases and J by 5 bases, and 13 bases separated the two germline ends. Germline-derived CDR1 and CDR2 are LGHNA and YSLEER. The CDR3, as DNA: TGCGCCAGCAGCCAAGAATCTAGCCGGGGATATGGCTACACCTTC. This translates into CASSQESSRGYGYTF.

This clonotype was seen only a few times. The V call is TRBV28, the J call TRBJ1-2, with 7 bases identical to TRBD1. Per germline, CDR1 MDHEN and CDR2 SYDVKM. The CDR3 has 14 residues. With V trimmed by 3 bases and J by 4 bases, 5 bases remained unmatched. CDR3 sequence: CASSFGTESYGYTF. In nucleotides, the CDR3 is TGTGCCAGCAGTTTTGGGACAGAGTCCTATGGCTACACCTTC.